Described below is a single T cell receptor (beta chain) sequence and its context. Its antigen is not yet known. No quality values exist for individual bases; no much larger clone is one base distant. Genomic DNA was extracted from sorted cells for sequencing of the TCRbeta CDR3 region. TCRbeta CDR3 regions were sequenced using the immunoSEQ Assay. In TCRdb, the immuneACCESS table is reduced to in-frame sequences with V and J assigned. These tables do not hold every clone; where another copy was compared, an unresolved V gene accounts for under half, and the others remain unexplained. A total of 100,000 to 150,000 clones appear in this sample, approximately 94% of them only once. The ten biggest clones cover approximately 1% of the sample. The entry originates in a study of OX40 agonist ivuxolimab in advanced cancers. At the level of the whole study: Ivuxolimab was an agonistic, fully human IgG2 monoclonal antibody directed against OX40 (CD134), a costimulatory receptor. Intravenous ivuxolimab was administered to patients every 2 weeks at six dose levels: 0.01, 0.1, 0.3, 1.5, 3 and 10 mg/kg. Of the roughly 51 dose-escalation patients, hepatocellular carcinoma was present in about 20, melanoma in roughly 15, renal cell carcinoma in 9 and head and neck cancer in 9. A male proportion of around 81% and a mean age of approximately 60 years, ranging from about 20 to 79, were recorded for the dose-escalation cohort. Patients were allowed to have had prior anti-PD-1, anti-PD-L1 or anti-CTLA-4 therapy, and approximately 40% of the dose-escalation patients had been treated with checkpoint inhibitors. Three dose-escalation patients achieved partial responses, one with hepatocellular carcinoma and two with cutaneous melanoma. Peripheral TCRbeta sequencing aimed to test whether ivuxolimab altered TCR sequence diversity and caused clonal T-cell expansion. The monotherapy dose-escalation portion (N of about 50 patients) of the phase I ivuxolimab trial is reported in the paper. Study-level results and caveats: The antigen specificity of the clonally expanded peripheral T cells was not determined. Low levels of normalized T-cell clonal expansion were also seen in some patients who did not respond. In the 0.1-3.0 mg/kg groups, partial responders had among the lowest normalized peripheral clonal expansion, particularly in CD8+ T cells. Clonal expansion of both CD4+ and CD8+ blood T cells was observed from baseline to week 6 at doses 0.1 to 3.0 mg/kg. After ivuxolimab, CD8+ T cells had more expanded clones than CD4+ T cells on average.

The trial excluded patients who had a history of autoimmune disease or who were on systemic immunosuppression. Peripheral blood for TCR sequencing was collected from all dose cohorts at baseline, on cycle 4 day 1, and on cycle 7 day 1. The samples were taken from a phase I, first-in-human, multicenter, open-label dose-escalation trial of ivuxolimab. The trial enrolled adults with locally advanced or metastatic head and neck squamous cell, hepatocellular, melanoma or renal cell carcinoma. CD4+ and CD8+ T cells were sorted separately from peripheral blood before TCR sequencing. The CDR3 sequence holds 14 residues, the cysteine and phenylalanine included. The entry retains the CDR3 DNA only, 42 bases that are in frame from base 1. From the germline V gene (reference sequence), CDR1 is SEHNR and CDR2 is FQNEAQ. V and J lose 1 base and 2 bases, and a span of 8 bases separates them.

This sequence was found in an adult with an advanced solid tumor such as melanoma, head and neck, liver or kidney cancer. The rearranged segments are TRBV7-9 and TRBJ1-1; the D gene assignment is ambiguous. The specimen was CD4+ or CD8+ T cells sorted from blood, collected in a trial of the OX40 agonist ivuxolimab. The CDR3: CASSLEPANTEAFF. The sequenced DNA: TGTGCCAGCAGCTTAGAGCCAGCTAACACTGAAGCTTTCTTT.